These 15 T cell receptor beta chains share one sample of origin, sequenced in a study of regulatory T cells in long-lasting Graves disease. TCR beta libraries were built with iRepertoire HTBI primers and Arm-PCR of CDR3 regions. TCRdb passed the multiplex PCR reads through MiXCR, listing each CDR3 protein once. The table lists 390,000 or so distinct CDR3 sequences, roughly 25% of them singletons, with 28% in the top ten. Time point given: persistent/refractory GD, antithyroid drugs over 5 years with positive TRAb. PBMC-extracted RNA yielded the TCR library. This sample comprised peripheral blood mononuclear cells (PBMCs), obtained when the disease was refractory, from a patient treated with antithyroid drugs. All receptors come from a woman in her forties with Graves disease.

V is TRBV11-2 and J is TRBJ2-3, with 12 nucleotides matching TRBD2. From germline, CDR1 is SGHAT and CDR2 FQNNGV. This CDR3 contains 16 residues. V trimming: 6 bases; J trimming: 2 bases; junction bases outside the gene matches: 6. CDR3 amino acids: CASSLGLAGNTDTQYF. DNA of the CDR3: TGTGCCAGCAGTCTCGGACTAGCGGGGAACACAGATACGCAGTATTTT. Variable domain in full (rest from reference TRBV11-2 and TRBJ2-3): EAGVAQSPRYKIIEKRQSVAFWCNPISGHATLYWYQQILGQGPKLLIQFQNNGVVDDSQLPKDRFSAERLKGVDSTLKIQPAKLEDSAVYLCASSLGLAGNTDTQYFGPGTRLTVL.

This clonotype has just a few counts. The chain links TRBV19 to TRBJ1-1, with 10 bases lining up with TRBD1. The CDR3 spans 14 residues. CDR1 and CDR2 (germline): LNHDA, SQIVND (reference sequence). Trimming at V came to 6 bases and at J to 6 bases, leaving 7 bases not matched to a gene. CDR3 nucleotides: TGTGCCAGTAGCTATCCGGGACAGGGGTCTGAAGCTTTCTTT. This codes for CASSYPGQGSEAFF.

This clonotype came up many times. V gene TRBV28 combines with J gene TRBJ2-4, with D perhaps matching TRBD1 (5 bases). Trimming pared 6 bases from V and 1 base from J, leaving 22 bases between. The CDR3 loop spans 18 amino acids. In germline, CDR1 is MDHEN, CDR2 SYDVKM. The CDR3 sequence: CASSPSPLAGRAKNIQYF. CDR3 DNA: TGTGCCAGCAGCCCCTCCCCCCTGGCAGGGCGGGCCAAAAACATTCAGTACTTC.

This clonotype was recorded a few times. The rearrangement links TRBV4-2 to TRBJ2-5; a weak D match, TRBD2 (6 bases). V was trimmed by 0 bases and J by 4 bases, leaving 18 bases between them. Germline values: CDR1 LGHNA, CDR2 YNFKEQ. The length of the CDR3 is 17 residues. As DNA, the CDR3 is TGTGCCAGCAGCCAAGAAGCGAATGCGGGAAGGGCAGAGACCCAGTACTTC. It yields the protein CASSQEANAGRAETQYF.

This clonotype was counted ten times or more. The chain links TRBV28 to TRBJ2-7, with 13 bases that match TRBD2. From germline, CDR1 is MDHEN and CDR2 SYDVKM. V lost 6 bases to trimming and J lost 7 bases; unmatched junction nucleotides: 18. The CDR3 sequence is 18 residues long. DNA for the CDR3: TGTGCCAGCAGCACCCTGGGACTAGCGGGAATGATGCGTCGGGAGCAGTACTTC. Its protein is CASSTLGLAGMMRREQYF.

This chain links TRBV20-1 with TRBJ2-1; 9 nucleotides line up with TRBD1. V was pared by 3 bases and J by 10 bases, with 10 bases of the junction left unmatched. The V gene's germline CDR1 is DFQATT and CDR2 SNEGSKA (reference sequence). The CDR3 is 14 residues long. The chain's CDR3 is CSASRGTGFREQFF. CDR3 sequence (DNA): TGCAGTGCTAGTAGGGGGACAGGGTTCCGCGAGCAGTTCTTC.

This clonotype was recorded many times. The chain carries TRBV28 and TRBJ1-1, with TRBD1 identical over 8 bases. The CDR3 runs to 16 residues. V lost 5 bases and J lost 0; bases outside the gene matches: 8. Per germline, CDR1 MDHEN and CDR2 SYDVKM. The CDR3 protein is CASSPGTGNMNTEAFF. The CDR3 nucleotides read TGTGCCAGCAGTCCCGGGACAGGAAACATGAACACTGAAGCTTTCTTT.

Only a few counts were recorded for this clonotype. The J gene is TRBJ1-1, the V gene TRBV9, with D unresolved. The CDR3 runs to 13 residues. V lost 3 bases to trimming and J lost 1 base, with 7 bases between them. In germline, CDR1 is SGDLS, CDR2 YYNGEE. CDR3 sequence (DNA): TGTGCCAGCAGCGCGCCGGAGAACACTGAAGCTTTCTTT. The encoded protein is CASSAPENTEAFF. Supplemented by reference TRBV9 and TRBJ1-1, the full variable domain reads DSGVTQTPKHLITATGQRVTLRCSPRSGDLSVYWYQQSLDQGLQFLIQYYNGEERAKGNILERFSAQQFPDLHSELNLSSLELGDSALYFCASSAPENTEAFFGQGTRLTVV.

This clonotype was seen ten or more times. This sequence joins TRBV24-1 and TRBJ2-2; no clear D. Germline V gene lookup returns CDR1 KGHDR and CDR2 SFDVKD. V lost 5 bases to trimming and J lost 0 bases, with 9 bases between them. There are 15 residues in the CDR3. In DNA, the CDR3 is TGTGCCACCAGTGGAGATAGAGCGAACACCGGGGAGCTGTTTTTT. It encodes CATSGDRANTGELFF.

This chain connects TRBV3-1 to TRBJ2-7; D not resolved. The length of the CDR3 is 14 residues. Per germline, CDR1 LGHDT and CDR2 YNNKEL (reference sequence). V lost 0 bases, J lost 2 bases, and 8 bases lay in between. The CDR3 DNA sequence: TGTGCCAGCAGCCAAGATATCCGGACCTACGAGCAGTACTTC. This encodes CASSQDIRTYEQYF.

This clonotype was seen many times. The chain carries TRBV11-2 and TRBJ1-1; no firm D call. The CDR3 sequence is 17 residues long. The V and J ends lost 6 bases and 1 base respectively, with 21 bases between them. Germline assignment: CDR1 SGHAT and CDR2 FQNNGV. CDR3 amino acids: CASRSTNSGRRNTEAFF. The CDR3 region has the DNA TGTGCCAGCAGATCAACCAATTCCGGACGGAGGAACACTGAAGCTTTCTTT.

The chain links TRBV27 to TRBJ2-3; perhaps TRBD2 as D (5 bases). The V end was cut by 1 base, the J end by 7 bases, with 6 bases between. This CDR3 is 12 amino acids long. CDR1 and CDR2 (germline): MNHEY, SMNVEV (reference sequence). The CDR3: CASSLFGNTQYF. DNA of the CDR3: TGTGCCAGCAGTTTATTCGGGAATACGCAGTATTTT.

This clonotype appeared many times. The chain has TRBV28 and TRBJ2-5, with 7 bases matching TRBD2. This CDR3 has 13 residues. The V gene end was trimmed by 9 bases and the J gene end by 4 bases; junction bases not matched to a gene: 8. The germline V gene has CDR1 MDHEN and CDR2 SYDVKM. In nucleotides, the CDR3 is TGTGCCAGTCAACGAGGGGAGGGAGAGACCCAGTACTTC. This sequence encodes CASQRGEGETQYF.

This rearrangement joins TRBV5-1 to TRBJ2-1; 10 bases map to TRBD1. The length of the CDR3 is 17 residues. CDR1 and CDR2 from the germline V gene are SGHRS and YFSETQ. J was trimmed by 7 bases and V by 2 bases; bases with no gene match: 12. CDR3 residues: CASSLGQGGSHRNEQFF. The CDR3 nucleotides read TGCGCCAGCAGCTTAGGACAGGGGGGTTCTCACAGGAATGAGCAGTTCTTC.

This clonotype came up many times. The chain couples TRBV27 to TRBJ2-4, with 9 bases lining up with TRBD2. This CDR3 has 16 residues. The germline V gene has CDR1 MNHEY and CDR2 SMNVEV (reference sequence). V lost 6 bases to trimming and J lost 3 bases; unmatched junction nucleotides: 9. The CDR3 spells CASRPHMTSGKNIQYF. CDR3 DNA sequence: TGTGCCAGCAGACCACACATGACTAGCGGCAAAAACATTCAGTACTTC.